Listed here are 25 T cell receptor beta chains from one sample, sequenced in a study of shared clonotypes between healthy human individuals. Assay: immunoSEQ multiplex PCR; the TCRdb copy retains only in-frame clones and omits some. The sample lists around 1.9 million clones; around 93% were seen once. Terminally differentiated effector memory CD45RA+ cells were excluded from the naive CD8 cells, which were CD45RO-negative and positively selected for CCR7. What was sequenced was naive CD8+ T cells from PBMCs. The receptors shown here come from a man between 18 and 29 years old in good health. Some clones in this sample may be carry-over from other donors' samples.

The CDR3 loop reads CASSQGDVYGYTF. The CDR3 DNA reads TGTGCCAGCAGCCAGGGGGACGTCTATGGCTACACCTTC. This sequence joins TRBV28 and TRBJ1-2, with 7 bases aligning to TRBD1. This CDR3 comprises 13 residues. The germline V gene has CDR1 MDHEN and CDR2 SYDVKM. V was pared by 6 bases and J by 4 bases, with 5 bases of the junction left unmatched.

This chain links TRBV7-6 with TRBJ1-1, with D tentatively TRBD1 (5 bases). V was pared by 0 bases and J by 1 base, with 15 bases between. CDR1 and CDR2 (germline): SGHVS, FNYEAQ. The CDR3 is made up of 17 amino acids. As DNA, the CDR3 is TGTGCCAGCAGCTTAGCTTTGGGCACAGGCGGGAACACTGAAGCTTTCTTT. Protein sequence: CASSLALGTGGNTEAFF.

The chain couples TRBV15 to TRBJ2-3, with 9 bases fitting TRBD2. CDR1 is LNHNV, CDR2 YYDKDF, per germline (reference sequence). V lost 0 bases to trimming and J lost 6 bases; unmatched junction nucleotides: 7. The CDR3 is 16 residues long. The CDR3 loop is CATSRDRRLAGDTQYF. As DNA, the CDR3 is TGTGCCACCAGCAGAGATAGAAGGCTAGCGGGGGATACGCAGTATTTT.

J is TRBJ2-6 and V is TRBV9; TRBD2 is a possible D gene (6 bases). CDR3 length equals 18 residues. Looked up from germline, CDR1 is SGDLS and CDR2 is YYNGEE. V dropped 0 bases and J dropped 1 base, with 14 bases sitting between them. The CDR3: CASSVDSGRMSGANVLTF. The CDR3 coding sequence is TGTGCCAGCAGCGTAGATTCAGGGAGGATGTCTGGGGCCAACGTCCTGACTTTC.

Only one count was recorded for this clone. The chain combines TRBV11-2 with TRBJ2-7; TRBD2 agrees at 12 bases. The CDR3 sequence is 15 residues long. With 5 bases clipped from V and 4 bases from J, the junction kept 6 bases outside the gene matches. Germline V CDR1 and CDR2: SGHAT, FQNNGV. The CDR3 DNA sequence: TGTGCCAGCAGCCCGACTAGCGGGAGTGTATACGAGCAGTACTTC. It specifies CASSPTSGSVYEQYF.

V is TRBV5-6 and J is TRBJ2-2; 9 nucleotides agree with TRBD1. CDR1 is SGHDT, CDR2 YYEEEE, per germline. With V trimmed by 4 bases and J by 6 bases, 4 bases remained unmatched. CDR3 length: 14 residues. CDR3 region: CASSTRTGAGELFF. Written as DNA, the CDR3 is TGTGCCAGCAGCACCCGGACAGGGGCCGGGGAGCTGTTTTTT.

The chain's CDR3 is CASSAQGAGQPQHF. CDR3 bases: TGTGCCAGCAGCGCGCAGGGGGCAGGTCAGCCCCAGCATTTT. The V and J genes are TRBV7-9 and TRBJ1-5; 8 bases are shared with TRBD1. This CDR3 contains 14 residues. Germline-derived CDR1 and CDR2 are SEHNR and FQNEAQ (reference sequence). Trimming took 5 bases from V and 6 from J; bases not matched to a gene: 6. The full variable domain, in which reference TRBV7-9 and TRBJ1-5 provide the parts outside the CDR3, is DTGVSQNPRHKITKRGQNVTFRCDPISEHNRLYWYRQTLGQGPEFLTYFQNEAQLEKSRLLSDRFSAERPKGSFSTLEIQRTEQGDSAMYLCASSAQGAGQPQHFGDGTRLSIL.

Worth noting for this clone: The sample contains more than one DNA sequence encoding this CDR3. V usage is TRBV5-6 and J usage is TRBJ1-2; no clear D gene. Trimming cost V 0 bases and J 5 bases, with 2 bases left between them. The CDR3 length is 11 residues. CDR1 is SGHDT and CDR2 is YYEEEE in the germline V gene. The CDR3 bases are TGTGCCAGCAGCTTGGGTTATGGCTACACCTTC. It codes for CASSLGYGYTF.

This sequence joins TRBV5-1 and TRBJ2-4, with D hard to call. This CDR3 contains 15 residues. CDR1 SGHRS and CDR2 YFSETQ come from the germline V gene. V was shortened by 1 base and J by 2 bases, with 10 bases between the two germline ends. The CDR3 protein is CASSLLSAPKNIQYF. The CDR3 nucleotides read TGCGCCAGCAGCTTGCTGAGCGCCCCCAAAAACATTCAGTACTTC.

This rearrangement joins TRBV7-6 to TRBJ2-1; TRBD1 aligns across 7 bases. The CDR3 is 15 residues long. V was pared by 4 bases and J by 4 bases, with 7 bases of the junction left unmatched. Germline CDR1 is SGHVS and CDR2 is FNYEAQ. In nucleotides, the CDR3 is TGTGCCAGCAGCTCCGGGACAGCAATGTACAATGAGCAGTTCTTC. It codes for CASSSGTAMYNEQFF.

The chain has TRBV5-3 and TRBJ2-5; 9 nucleotides agree with TRBD1. TRBV5-3 is an ORF; its function is uncertain. J lost 3 bases, V lost 1 base, and 7 bases had no gene match. The CDR3 covers 16 residues. The CDR3 coding sequence is TGTGCCAGAAGCTTGATTTGGGACAGGGTGAAAGAGACCCAGTACTTC. It is translated as CARSLIWDRVKETQYF.

The V and J genes are TRBV11-2 and TRBJ2-1; D is unresolved. The CDR3 loop spans 14 amino acids. Trimming cost V 1 base and J 6 bases, with 10 bases left between them. Germline CDR1 reads SGHAT; CDR2 reads FQNNGV. For the CDR3, the DNA is TGTGCCAGCAGCTTAGTGCCCGGCGGCAATGAGCAGTTCTTC. Its translation: CASSLVPGGNEQFF.

V is TRBV2 and J is TRBJ1-4; D is undetermined. Deletions cut 4 bases from V and 6 bases from J, with 9 bases between. CDR1 and CDR2 (germline): SNHLY, FYNNEI. CDR3 length: 13 residues. The CDR3 DNA is TGTGCCAGCAGTGGTCGTGCAGATGAAAAACTGTTTTTT. It specifies CASSGRADEKLFF.

With regard to this clone: Other DNA sequences of this sample code for an identical CDR3. The V gene is TRBV27, the J gene TRBJ1-2, with D maybe TRBD1 (5 bases). Germline V CDR1 and CDR2: MNHEY, SMNVEV (reference sequence). This CDR3 is 14 amino acids long. V was cut by 5 bases and J by 3 bases, with 13 bases left in between. The CDR3 DNA sequence: TGTGCCAGCAGTCCCCAGGGAGGGTACTATGGCTACACCTTC. Amino acid sequence: CASSPQGGYYGYTF.

The sample holds a few counts of this clone. Other DNA sequences within the sample encode an identical CDR3. This rearrangement joins TRBV9 to TRBJ2-7; TRBD1 is a possible D gene (5 bases). The germline V and J ends were trimmed by 0 bases and 0 bases, with 7 bases remaining between them. The CDR3 has 14 amino acids. Germline loops: CDR1 SGDLS, CDR2 YYNGEE. CDR3 sequence reads: CASSVDRSSYEQYF. The DNA of the CDR3 is TGTGCCAGCAGCGTAGACAGGAGCTCCTACGAGCAGTACTTC.

The CDR3: CASSLSGYSYEQYF. CDR3 DNA: TGCGCCAGCAGCCTAAGCGGATACTCCTACGAGCAGTACTTC. The chain has TRBV4-1 and TRBJ2-7; weak D call: TRBD2 (5 bases). With 4 bases removed from V and 0 bases from J, the gap between germline ends came to 10 bases. The CDR3 totals 14 residues. Looked up from germline, CDR1 is MGHRA and CDR2 is YSYEKL.

The chain carries TRBV6-1 and TRBJ2-5, with D tentatively TRBD2 (5 bases). V lost 4 bases and J 3 bases, leaving 12 bases between the germline ends. This CDR3 spans 14 amino acids. Germline CDR1 reads MNHNS; CDR2 reads SASEGT. This chain's CDR3 is CASSGWRAEETQYF. In DNA form, the CDR3 reads TGTGCCAGCAGTGGGTGGCGGGCCGAAGAGACCCAGTACTTC.

The rearrangement links TRBV2 to TRBJ2-7, with TRBD2 matching 8 bases. The CDR3 consists of 15 residues. Germline V gene data show CDR1 as SNHLY and CDR2 as FYNNEI. The ends lost 6 bases at V and 3 bases at J; junction bases unmatched: 10. The CDR3 coding sequence is TGTGCCAGCAGCCTCCGGGAGGGCCCCAACTACGAGCAGTACTTC. Translated, it gives CASSLREGPNYEQYF.

CDR3 nucleotides: TGTGCCAGCAGCTTAGCCTACGGAGGGAGCAATCAGCCCCAGCATTTT. It is translated as CASSLAYGGSNQPQHF. The chain uses TRBV7-9 and TRBJ1-5; D is unresolved. CDR1 and CDR2 from the germline V gene are SEHNR and FQNEAQ (reference sequence). Trimming removed 0 bases at V and 1 base at J, with 10 bases between. This CDR3 region has 16 residues. The full variable domain, in which reference TRBV7-9 and TRBJ1-5 provide the parts outside the CDR3, is DTGVSQNPRHKITKRGQNVTFRCDPISEHNRLYWYRQTLGQGPEFLTYFQNEAQLEKSRLLSDRFSAERPKGSFSTLEIQRTEQGDSAMYLCASSLAYGGSNQPQHFGDGTRLSIL.

The rearrangement uses TRBV5-5 and TRBJ2-3; 7 bases are a match to TRBD2. Germline V gene lookup returns CDR1 SGHKS and CDR2 YYEKEE (reference sequence). The ends lost 4 bases at V and 0 bases at J; junction bases unmatched: 2. This CDR3 region has 14 residues. This CDR3 is CASSAGDSTDTQYF. As DNA, the CDR3 is TGTGCCAGCAGCGCGGGGGACAGCACAGATACGCAGTATTTT.

A single count supports this clone. The genes are TRBV9 and TRBJ2-3, with D possibly TRBD2 on 5 matching bases. Germline CDR1 reads SGDLS; CDR2 reads YYNGEE. V lost 0 bases to trimming and J lost 0 bases, with 11 bases between them. The CDR3 extends over 16 amino acids. As DNA, the CDR3 is TGTGCCAGCAGCGTAGGGGTGCGGGCTAGCACAGATACGCAGTATTTT. Its protein product is CASSVGVRASTDTQYF.

With regard to this clone: The same CDR3 also results from other DNA sequences found in this sample. The CDR3 reads CASSLGGLGELFF. The CDR3 region has the DNA TGTGCCAGCAGTTTGGGTGGCCTCGGGGAGCTGTTTTTT. The chain joins TRBV28 to TRBJ2-2; D call uncertain. CDR1 MDHEN and CDR2 SYDVKM come from the germline V gene. The CDR3 is 13 residues long. With 3 bases removed from V and 7 bases from J, the gap between germline ends came to 9 bases.

The chain recombines TRBV19 with TRBJ1-4; D call uncertain. This CDR3 spans 15 amino acids. Germline lookup yields CDR1 LNHDA and CDR2 SQIVND (reference sequence). V lost 3 bases to trimming and J lost 0 bases, with 8 bases between them. The CDR3 nucleotides are TGTGCCAGTAGTATCTACTTTGCAACTAATGAAAAACTGTTTTTT. It encodes CASSIYFATNEKLFF.

V gene TRBV7-7 combines with J gene TRBJ2-5; 10 positions match TRBD1. The CDR3 is 19 amino acids. CDR1 and CDR2 from the germline V gene are SSHAT and FNYEAQ (reference sequence). V trimming: 5 bases; J trimming: 1 base; junction bases outside the gene matches: 16. CDR3 residues: CASSHLRRTGGLIQETQYF. The CDR3, as DNA: TGTGCCAGCAGCCACCTTAGGCGGACAGGGGGACTTATCCAAGAGACCCAGTACTTC.

The chain recombines TRBV5-6 with TRBJ2-7; 8 bases map to TRBD1. CDR1 SGHDT and CDR2 YYEEEE come from the germline V gene. With V trimmed by 5 bases and J by 2 bases, 3 bases remained unmatched. CDR3 length: 13 amino acids. CDR3: CASRGQDPYEQYF. CDR3 DNA: TGTGCCAGCAGGGGACAGGACCCCTACGAGCAGTACTTC.